The sequence of this T cell receptor beta chain was determined in a study of OX40 agonist ivuxolimab in advanced cancers. Study observations and caveats: The study did not work out the antigen specificity of the expanded peripheral T cells.

Measured with immunoSEQ multiplex PCR; TCRdb has only the in-frame clones, and not every one. The table shows under 85,000 clones, with approximately 95% occurring only once. As regards this clone: Its specificity is not known.

The junction had 2 bases not matched to a gene; V was cut back by 3 bases and J by 0 bases. From germline, CDR1 is SGDLS and CDR2 YYNGEE. The CDR3 consists of 14 residues. The chain uses TRBV9 and TRBJ2-7, with 8 nucleotides matching TRBD2. The TCR sequence derives from an adult with an advanced solid tumor such as melanoma, head and neck, liver or kidney cancer. The specimen comprised CD4+ or CD8+ T cells sorted from blood, sampled in a trial of the OX40 agonist ivuxolimab. In nucleotides, the CDR3 is TGTGCCAGCAGCGCGGGGACTAGCTCCTACGAGCAGTACTTC. This codes for CASSAGTSSYEQYF.